The rows below give T cell receptor beta chains drawn from one sample of a study of blood T cell repertoires in COVID-19. Data came from immunoSEQ multiplex PCR; TCRdb stores just in-frame clones and leaves some out. The sample records approximately 200,000 clones, roughly 82% being singletons. The specimen sequenced was PBMCs or T cells enriched from blood (not recorded which). These receptors all stem from a man in his forties or fifties who had recovered from COVID-19. Each CDR3 is given with its conserved first and last residue. The D gene is left open where the match is weak. For some rows the clone size is stated as once, few or many, or as a class when expanded; others skip it.

V gene: TRBV28; J gene: TRBJ1-1; D gene: NA; clone size: NA; CDR3 DNA: TGTGCCAGCAGAGTGGGGGGAGGGGCCCTTTACTCGAACACTGAAGCTTTCTTT; CDR3 protein: CASRVGGGALYSNTEAFF
V gene: TRBV28; J gene: TRBJ1-2; D gene: NA; clone size: NA; CDR3 DNA: TGTGCCAGCAGTTTACAAGGGGCTTATGGCTACACCTTC; CDR3 protein: CASSLQGAYGYTF
V gene: TRBV4-2; J gene: TRBJ2-1; D gene: TRBD2; clone size: NA; CDR3 DNA: TGTGCCAGCAGCCCCCGAGGGGCTCCTAGCGGGAGTATGATGAGTGGTAATGAGCAGTTCTTC; CDR3 protein: CASSPRGAPSGSMMSGNEQFF
V gene: TRBV29-1; J gene: TRBJ1-2; D gene: TRBD1; clone size: NA; CDR3 DNA: TGCAGCGCTGGGACAGACTATGGCTACACCTTC; CDR3 protein: CSAGTDYGYTF
V gene: TRBV19; J gene: TRBJ1-2; D gene: NA; clone size: few; CDR3 DNA: TGTGCCAGTATTTCCGGCAGGAAGAACTATGGCTACACCTTC; CDR3 protein: CASISGRKNYGYTF
V gene: TRBV6-5; J gene: TRBJ2-7; D gene: NA; clone size: NA; CDR3 DNA: TGTGCCAGCAGGAGAGGGCCGCAATTCTACGAGCAGTACTTC; CDR3 protein: CASRRGPQFYEQYF
V gene: TRBV25-1; J gene: TRBJ2-7; D gene: NA; clone size: NA; CDR3 DNA: TGTGCCAGCAGTGATACTGTGGGAGTATCCTACGAGCAGTACTTC; CDR3 protein: CASSDTVGVSYEQYF
V gene: TRBV18; J gene: TRBJ1-3; D gene: NA; clone size: NA; CDR3 DNA: TGTGCCAGCTCACCATCGATGGGGGGGGCTGTTTCTGGAAACACCATATATTTT; CDR3 protein: CASSPSMGGAVSGNTIYF
V gene: TRBV9; J gene: TRBJ2-2; D gene: NA; clone size: once; CDR3 DNA: TGTGCCAGCAGCGTAGCTGTGGGGGGATTTACCGGGGAGCTGTTTTTT; CDR3 protein: CASSVAVGGFTGELFF
V gene: TRBV4-3; J gene: TRBJ2-1; D gene: TRBD2; clone size: NA; CDR3 DNA: TGCGCCAGCAGCCTAACTAGCGGAGTCTACAATGAGCAGTTCTTC; CDR3 protein: CASSLTSGVYNEQFF
V gene: TRBV5-5; J gene: TRBJ1-5; D gene: NA; clone size: NA; CDR3 DNA: TGTGCCAGCAGCTTGCTAGAAGGGGCTAATCAGCCCCAGCATTTT; CDR3 protein: CASSLLEGANQPQHF
V gene: TRBV15; J gene: TRBJ1-5; D gene: TRBD1; clone size: NA; CDR3 DNA: TGTGCCACCGGGAGGGACAGGCAAAGGGATCAGCCCCAGCATTTT; CDR3 protein: CATGRDRQRDQPQHF
V gene: TRBV28; J gene: TRBJ2-5; D gene: NA; clone size: NA; CDR3 DNA: TGTGCCAGCAGTTTATTGTCTCAGGGGACAGAGACCCAGTACTTC; CDR3 protein: CASSLLSQGTETQYF
V gene: TRBV4-2; J gene: TRBJ1-1; D gene: TRBD1; clone size: NA; CDR3 DNA: TGTGCCAGCAGCCAAGATGGACAGGGAAAAGCTTTCTTT; CDR3 protein: CASSQDGQGKAFF
V gene: TRBV2; J gene: TRBJ1-1; D gene: NA; clone size: NA; CDR3 DNA: TGTGCCAGCAGCCCCTCAGGGGCGCGAACTGAAGCTTTCTTT; CDR3 protein: CASSPSGARTEAFF
V gene: TRBV18; J gene: TRBJ2-1; D gene: TRBD2; clone size: NA; CDR3 DNA: TGTGCCAGCTCACCATATACTAGCGGGAATGAGCAGTTCTTC; CDR3 protein: CASSPYTSGNEQFF
V gene: TRBV3-1/TRBV3-2; J gene: TRBJ1-3; D gene: NA; clone size: NA; CDR3 DNA: TGTGCCAGCAGCCGTAACAGTCACTCTGGAAACACCATATATTTT; CDR3 protein: CASSRNSHSGNTIYF
V gene: TRBV30; J gene: TRBJ2-5; D gene: NA; clone size: NA; CDR3 DNA: TGTGCCTGGCAGGGGCAAGAGACCCAGTACTTC; CDR3 protein: CAWQGQETQYF
V gene: TRBV6-5; J gene: TRBJ1-4; D gene: TRBD1; clone size: NA; CDR3 DNA: TGTGCCAGCAGCCCGGGGACAGGGGGAATAAGACTGTTTTTT; CDR3 protein: CASSPGTGGIRLFF
V gene: TRBV5-6; J gene: TRBJ1-1; D gene: NA; clone size: NA; CDR3 DNA: TGTGCCAGCGGGAAAACACAGGGATACACTGAAGCTTTCTTT; CDR3 protein: CASGKTQGYTEAFF
V gene: TRBV6-5; J gene: TRBJ2-6; D gene: NA; clone size: once; CDR3 DNA: TGTGCCATTAGGAGAATGGCCTCTGGGGCCAACGTCCTGACTTTC; CDR3 protein: CAIRRMASGANVLTF
V gene: TRBV30; J gene: TRBJ2-3; D gene: NA; clone size: NA; CDR3 DNA: TGTGCCTGGATTCCAGGGACAGATACGCAGTATTTT; CDR3 protein: CAWIPGTDTQYF
V gene: TRBV13; J gene: TRBJ1-1; D gene: NA; clone size: NA; CDR3 DNA: TGTGCCAGCAGCCCACGGTATAGGGGGATGAACACTGAAGCTTTCTTT; CDR3 protein: CASSPRYRGMNTEAFF
V gene: TRBV24-1; J gene: TRBJ1-2; D gene: TRBD1; clone size: few; CDR3 DNA: TGTGCCACCAGTGATAAAGGGACAGCGAACTATGGCTACACCTTC; CDR3 protein: CATSDKGTANYGYTF
V gene: TRBV4-3; J gene: TRBJ2-7; D gene: NA; clone size: NA; CDR3 DNA: TGCGCCAGCAGCCAATTCGGGGGCTCCTACGAGCAGTACTTC; CDR3 protein: CASSQFGGSYEQYF
V gene: TRBV27; J gene: TRBJ2-7; D gene: NA; clone size: NA; CDR3 DNA: TGTGCCAGCAGTTTATCCCTTCGGGCCTACGAGCAGTACTTC; CDR3 protein: CASSLSLRAYEQYF
V gene: TRBV7-9; J gene: TRBJ1-5; D gene: NA; clone size: NA; CDR3 DNA: TGTGCCAGCAGCCCGCGGGGCAATAGCAATCAGCCCCAGCATTTT; CDR3 protein: CASSPRGNSNQPQHF
V gene: TRBV7-9; J gene: TRBJ1-5; D gene: TRBD1; clone size: NA; CDR3 DNA: TGTGCCAGCAGCATGCAGGGGGAAGGTCAGCCCCAGCATTTT; CDR3 protein: CASSMQGEGQPQHF
V gene: TRBV5-5; J gene: TRBJ2-1; D gene: TRBD2; clone size: NA; CDR3 DNA: TGTGCCAGCAGCCAGCGTGGGACTAGCGGCTTAGAGCAGTTCTTC; CDR3 protein: CASSQRGTSGLEQFF
V gene: TRBV5-4; J gene: TRBJ1-3; D gene: NA; clone size: NA; CDR3 DNA: TGTGCCAGCAGTCAGGGCTACTCTGGAAACACCATATATTTT; CDR3 protein: CASSQGYSGNTIYF
V gene: TRBV19; J gene: TRBJ2-7; D gene: TRBD2; clone size: NA; CDR3 DNA: TGTGCCAGTAGTATATCCGGCGGGAGCTCCTACGAGCAGTACTTC; CDR3 protein: CASSISGGSSYEQYF
V gene: TRBV28; J gene: TRBJ1-1; D gene: TRBD1; clone size: NA; CDR3 DNA: TGTGCCAGCAGTTATAACAATTGGGGACAGCCGAACACTGAAGCTTTCTTT; CDR3 protein: CASSYNNWGQPNTEAFF
V gene: TRBV4-2; J gene: TRBJ1-1; D gene: TRBD1; clone size: NA; CDR3 DNA: TGTGCCAGCAGCCCCGAGGGACAGGGGCTCACTGAAGCTTTCTTT; CDR3 protein: CASSPEGQGLTEAFF
V gene: TRBV6-5; J gene: TRBJ2-7; D gene: TRBD1; clone size: NA; CDR3 DNA: TGTGCCAGCAGTTACTCCGGGACAGGGATTTACGAGCAGTACTTC; CDR3 protein: CASSYSGTGIYEQYF
V gene: TRBV9; J gene: TRBJ2-2; D gene: TRBD2; clone size: NA; CDR3 DNA: TGTGCCAGCAGCGTAGTAGCGGGGACCGGGGAGCTGTTTTTT; CDR3 protein: CASSVVAGTGELFF
V gene: TRBV12-3/TRBV12-4; J gene: TRBJ2-2; D gene: TRBD2; clone size: once; CDR3 DNA: TGTGCCAGCAGTCAGGGACTAGCGAGGGAGCTGTTTTTT; CDR3 protein: CASSQGLARELFF
V gene: TRBV30; J gene: TRBJ1-5; D gene: NA; clone size: once; CDR3 DNA: TGTGCCTGGAGTAGGGACTCGAATCAGCCCCAGCATTTT; CDR3 protein: CAWSRDSNQPQHF
V gene: TRBV27; J gene: TRBJ1-6; D gene: TRBD1; clone size: NA; CDR3 DNA: TGTGCCAGCAGTACCAGGGGGATCTCCTATAATTCACCCCTCCACTTT; CDR3 protein: CASSTRGISYNSPLHF
V gene: TRBV4-1; J gene: TRBJ2-1; D gene: NA; clone size: NA; CDR3 DNA: TGCGCCAGCAGCCAAGGGAGGGTTACGAATGAGCAGTTCTTC; CDR3 protein: CASSQGRVTNEQFF
V gene: TRBV9; J gene: TRBJ1-1; D gene: NA; clone size: NA; CDR3 DNA: TGTGCCAGCAGCCGGGGGAACACTGAAGCTTTCTTT; CDR3 protein: CASSRGNTEAFF
V gene: TRBV5-1; J gene: TRBJ2-1; D gene: TRBD2; clone size: few; CDR3 DNA: TGCGCCAGCAGCTGGGGGGTAGCGGGATACGAGCAGTTCTTC; CDR3 protein: CASSWGVAGYEQFF
V gene: TRBV7-2; J gene: TRBJ1-3; D gene: NA; clone size: NA; CDR3 DNA: TGTGCCAGCAGCTTAGGTCTCGGAACGGGAGATGGAAACACCATATATTTT; CDR3 protein: CASSLGLGTGDGNTIYF
V gene: TRBV4-2; J gene: TRBJ2-5; D gene: NA; clone size: NA; CDR3 DNA: TGTGCCAGCAGCCTGGGGGACTTCCCCAGAGGAGAGACCCAGTACTTC; CDR3 protein: CASSLGDFPRGETQYF